The entry below describes one T cell receptor beta chain. No antigen is known for it. At the DNA level, this CDR3 is encoded by other sequences in the same sample as well. The data were taken from a study of beta chain features in type 1 diabetes. The CDR3 spans 13 residues. Trimming stripped 3 bases from V and 4 bases from J, with 7 bases between. Germline CDR1 and CDR2: KGHSH and LQKENI. Sequencing targeted expressed TCRB transcripts, as all isolated RNA had been reverse transcribed. Profiled with immunoSEQ multiplex PCR; TCRdb holds only in-frame clones, not every one. The sample has 300,000 to 350,000 clones; about 13% are singletons. Study-wide points: Across all four CD4+ subsets, people with type 1 diabetes showed modestly shorter TCRB CDR3s. The question left open here concerned HLA type influencing TCRB rearrangement.

Material: naive CD4+ T cells from blood. This TCR derives from a woman between 18 and 29 years old with type 1 diabetes. The chain links TRBV18 to TRBJ1-5; D uncertain. This CDR3 reads CASSPTENQPQHF. CDR3 DNA sequence: TGTGCCAGCTCACCTACAGAAAATCAGCCCCAGCATTTT.